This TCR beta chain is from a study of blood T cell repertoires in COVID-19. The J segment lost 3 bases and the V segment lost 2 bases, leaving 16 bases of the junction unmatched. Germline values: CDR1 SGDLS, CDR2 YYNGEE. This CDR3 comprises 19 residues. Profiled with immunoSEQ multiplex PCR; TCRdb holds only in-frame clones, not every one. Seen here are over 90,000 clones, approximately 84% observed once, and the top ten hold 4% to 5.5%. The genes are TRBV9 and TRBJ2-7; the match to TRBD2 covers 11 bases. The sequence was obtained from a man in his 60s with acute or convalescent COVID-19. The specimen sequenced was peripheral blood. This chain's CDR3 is CASSVELAGVASGRYEQYF. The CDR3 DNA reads TGTGCCAGCAGCGTTGAACTAGCGGGAGTGGCGTCGGGTCGCTACGAGCAGTACTTC.